The 19 T cell receptor beta chains below all came from one sample that was sequenced in a study of T cell responses to AZD1222 COVID-19 vaccine (dated by TCRdb to the early 2020s). Receptor libraries were prepared by the immunoSEQ multiplex PCR assay. What TCRdb holds here is the immuneACCESS table cut down to in-frame rearrangements. Part of the clones is not present; checked against another copy, under half of the missing clones reflect an unresolved V gene, and the others are unexplained. In all, the sample holds over 110,000 clones, and around 94% of those were seen once. Of the sample, about 10% falls within the top ten clones. In light of the paper, this sample's time point label describes: about 28 days (+/-7) after the second vaccine dose. Sequencing was performed on peripheral blood, taken 28 days after the second AZD1222 dose. These receptor sequences come from an adult who received the AZD1222 COVID-19 vaccine.

The chain couples TRBV18 to TRBJ1-4; tentative D call: TRBD1 (5 bases). Trimming took 8 bases from V and 4 from J, leaving 17 bases between them. The CDR3 runs 15 residues. From germline, CDR1 is KGHSH and CDR2 LQKENI. DNA for the CDR3: TGTGCCAGCAAACCACAGGCGACAATTAATGAAAAACTGTTTTTT. It specifies CASKPQATINEKLFF.

This clone was counted once. This sequence joins TRBV4-3 and TRBJ1-2; D gene ambiguous. The germline V gene encodes CDR1 LGHNA and CDR2 YSLEER. The CDR3 length is 14 residues. Trimming removed 0 bases from V and 8 bases from J, with 13 bases in between. CDR3 amino acids: CASSQDLTVSGYTF. DNA of the CDR3: TGCGCCAGCAGCCAAGATCTCACGGTATCGGGCTACACCTTC.

The genes are TRBV19 and TRBJ1-4; TRBD1 matches 7 bases. Germline assignment: CDR1 LNHDA and CDR2 SQIVND (reference sequence). This CDR3 comprises 16 residues. The V gene end was trimmed by 5 bases and the J gene end by 4 bases; junction bases not matched to a gene: 10. CDR3 sequence: CASSLRSDRRNEKLFF. The CDR3 DNA sequence: TGTGCCAGTAGTTTGCGATCGGACAGGCGTAATGAAAAACTGTTTTTT.

The J gene is TRBJ2-1, the V gene TRBV7-2; TRBD2 agrees at 8 bases. CDR3 size: 16 residues. Germline assignment: CDR1 SGHTA and CDR2 FQGNSA. V lost 3 bases, J lost 8 bases, and 12 bases stayed unmatched. Here the CDR3 DNA reads TGTGCCAGCAGCTTTTTTGCGAAAGCGGGGGTCGATGAGCAGTTCTTC. Its protein is CASSFFAKAGVDEQFF.

The chain couples TRBV4-2 to TRBJ2-7; D uncertain. Trimming removed 0 bases at V and 5 bases at J, with 14 bases between. From germline, CDR1 is LGHNA and CDR2 YNFKEQ. The CDR3 contains 15 residues. CDR3 nucleotide sequence: TGTGCCAGCAGCCAAGATATAGAGAGCCGGAACGAGCAGTACTTC. Amino acid sequence: CASSQDIESRNEQYF.

J is TRBJ1-2 and V is TRBV10-3; 9 positions match TRBD1. In germline, CDR1 is ENHRY, CDR2 SYGVKD. The CDR3 has 13 residues. V lost 6 bases to trimming and J lost 8 bases; unmatched junction nucleotides: 7. CDR3 in amino acids: CAIRSTGGEGYTF. The CDR3 region has the DNA TGTGCCATCAGATCGACAGGGGGAGAGGGCTACACCTTC.

The chain combines TRBV29-1 with TRBJ2-3; D might be TRBD2 (6 bases). The CDR3 contains 13 residues. The ends were cut back, 4 bases at V and 5 bases at J, with 13 bases in the middle. CDR1 is SQVTM and CDR2 is ANQGSEA in the germline V gene. The CDR3 coding sequence is TGCAGCGTTGGGTCTGGGGGGATAGATACGCAGTATTTT. The encoded protein is CSVGSGGIDTQYF.

The chain links TRBV5-4 to TRBJ1-6; 7 nucleotides align to TRBD1. After removal of 4 bases from V and 9 bases from J, the junction contained 7 bases not matched to a gene. The CDR3 has 14 residues. The germline gives CDR1 SGHNT, CDR2 YYREEE (reference sequence). The DNA of the CDR3 is TGTGCCAGCAGCGAGGGACAGTTTAGTTCACCCCTCCACTTT. Translation: CASSEGQFSSPLHF.

This clone was seen just once. The CDR3 region is CASSRTGGYGYTF. As DNA, the CDR3 is TGTGCCAGCAGTCGGACAGGAGGATATGGCTACACCTTC. The chain uses TRBV13 and TRBJ1-2; TRBD1 aligns across 7 bases. In germline, CDR1 is PRHDT, CDR2 FYEKMQ (reference sequence). Germline trimming cut 6 bases from V and 5 bases from J; bases unmatched to any gene: 6. The CDR3 is made up of 13 amino acids.

The chain is built from TRBV19 and TRBJ1-1, with D possibly matching TRBD1 (5 bases). V shed 4 bases and J shed 5 bases, with 14 bases lying between them. The CDR3 spans 14 residues. Germline V gives CDR1 LNHDA, CDR2 SQIVND (reference sequence). CDR3: CASSTGTGRTEAFF. The CDR3 nucleotides are TGTGCCAGTAGTACTGGGACTGGAAGGACTGAAGCTTTCTTT.

The chain uses TRBV19 and TRBJ1-1; TRBD1 agrees at 7 bases. Trimming took 8 bases from V and 7 from J; bases not matched to a gene: 10. The CDR3 totals 13 residues. CDR1 LNHDA and CDR2 SQIVND come from the germline V gene (reference sequence). The CDR3 DNA is TGTGCCAGTTCGATCGGGACAGTAGTTGAAGCTTTCTTT. The encoded protein is CASSIGTVVEAFF.

This chain uses TRBV5-4 with TRBJ1-1, with TRBD1 identical over 8 bases. Germline V lookup: CDR1 SGHNT, CDR2 YYREEE (reference sequence). This CDR3 is 16 amino acids long. Trimming took 4 bases from V and 1 from J; bases not matched to a gene: 9. The CDR3 DNA reads TGTGCCAGCAGCCCCCGGTTTGGACAGGGGAACACTGAAGCTTTCTTT. This codes for CASSPRFGQGNTEAFF. Combining the CDR3 with reference TRBV5-4 and TRBJ1-1 gives the whole variable domain ETGVTQSPTHLIKTRGQQVTLRCSSQSGHNTVSWYQQALGQGPQFIFQYYREEENGRGNFPPRFSGLQFPNYSSELNVNALELDDSALYLCASSPRFGQGNTEAFFGQGTRLTVV.

This rearrangement joins TRBV27 to TRBJ2-2, with D unclear. Between the trimmed V and J ends, which lost 2 bases and 3 bases, there was a span of 13 bases. CDR1 and CDR2 (germline): MNHEY, SMNVEV (reference sequence). The CDR3 runs to 16 residues. CDR3 bases: TGTGCCAGCAGTTTAACCGGGCAGTTCTACACCGGGGAGCTGTTTTTT. It specifies CASSLTGQFYTGELFF.

V usage is TRBV7-9 and J usage is TRBJ1-5; TRBD1 agrees at 8 bases. V trimming: 11 bases; J trimming: 4 bases; junction bases outside the gene matches: 4. The CDR3 contains 12 residues. CDR1 is SEHNR, CDR2 FQNEAQ, per germline (reference sequence). Written as DNA, the CDR3 is TGTGCCGGACAGGGCGCGAATCAGCCCCAGCATTTT. Protein sequence: CAGQGANQPQHF.

CDR3 amino acids: CASNLRDYNQPQHF. The CDR3 DNA follows: TGTGCCAGCAATCTCCGAGACTACAATCAGCCCCAGCATTTT. The gene calls are TRBV28 and TRBJ1-5; no clear D. The CDR3 has 14 residues. The V gene lost 7 bases and the J gene lost 3 bases, with 13 bases spanning the gap. Germline loops: CDR1 MDHEN, CDR2 SYDVKM.

This chain joins TRBV7-2 and TRBJ2-7, with D tentatively TRBD1 (5 bases). V lost 1 base and J 3 bases, leaving 7 bases between the germline ends. The CDR3 runs to 13 residues. In germline, CDR1 is SGHTA, CDR2 FQGNSA. This CDR3 reads CASSLVRGYEQYV. The CDR3 DNA reads as TGTGCCAGCAGCTTAGTTAGGGGCTACGAGCAGTACGTC.

In DNA, the CDR3 is TGTGCCAGCTCACTCCAGGACGGGCCGGTGACCTATGGCTACACCTTC. It yields the protein CASSLQDGPVTYGYTF. This rearrangement joins TRBV18 to TRBJ1-2; D not certain. The CDR3 totals 16 residues. In germline, CDR1 is KGHSH, CDR2 LQKENI. V was cut by 4 bases and J by 4 bases, with 19 bases left in between. The complete variable domain, with remaining parts taken from reference TRBV18 and TRBJ1-2, reads NAGVMQNPRHLVRRRGQEARLRCSPMKGHSHVYWYRQLPEEGLKFMVYLQKENIIDESGMPKERFSAEFPKEGPSILRIQQVVRGDSAAYFCASSLQDGPVTYGYTFGSGTRLTVV.

The genes are TRBV7-2 and TRBJ2-1, with D uncertain. CDR1 and CDR2 from the germline V gene are SGHTA and FQGNSA. Trimming took 6 bases from V and 7 from J, leaving 19 bases between them. The CDR3 consists of 15 residues. In DNA, the CDR3 is TGTGCCAGCAGGGCTTTCTCCGGTGCCGAGAATGAGCAGTTCTTC. Protein product: CASRAFSGAENEQFF.

This sequence joins TRBV4-1 and TRBJ1-5; 8 bases are a match to TRBD1. V lost 5 bases to trimming and J lost 4 bases; unmatched junction nucleotides: 4. Germline V gene sequence: CDR1 MGHRA, CDR2 YSYEKL. The CDR3 is made up of 14 amino acids. The chain's CDR3 is CASSFRTGNQPQHF. In nucleotides, the CDR3 is TGCGCCAGCAGCTTCCGGACAGGGAATCAGCCCCAGCATTTT.